The rows below give T cell receptor beta chains drawn from one sample of a study of blood T cell repertoires in COVID-19. Sequenced by immunoSEQ multiplex PCR; TCRdb stores in-frame clones only, minus some. Among under 200,000 clones listed, around 80% were seen once. Sequencing was carried out using PBMCs or T cells enriched from blood (not recorded which). These receptors all come from a woman aged 60 to 75 who had recovered from COVID-19. CDR3s include the opening cysteine and the closing phenylalanine or tryptophan. A D gene is named only where the DNA matches it firmly. A clone size is listed for some rows: how often the clone was seen (once, few, many), or a class if it is expanded.

TRBJ1-5,-,TRBD1,TRBV11-2,CASSKTGGTQPQHF,TGTGCCAGCAGCAAGACAGGGGGAACGCAGCCCCAGCATTTT
TRBJ2-7,-,TRBD1,TRBV5-4,CASGTGGEQYF,TGTGCCAGCGGGACAGGGGGCGAGCAGTACTTC
TRBJ2-2,-,-,TRBV27,CASTRLEDQAYTGELFF,TGTGCCAGCACCCGCCTGGAGGACCAAGCGTACACCGGGGAGCTGTTTTTT
TRBJ1-5,-,-,TRBV25-1,CASPATRGQSNQPQHF,TGTGCCAGCCCAGCAACCCGTGGACAGAGCAATCAGCCCCAGCATTTT
TRBJ1-1,-,-,TRBV10-1,CASSETAWNTEAFF,TGCGCCAGCAGTGAGACAGCCTGGAACACTGAAGCTTTCTTT
TRBJ2-7,-,-,TRBV6-1,CASSTIQGTYEQYF,TGTGCCAGCAGTACTATACAGGGTACCTACGAGCAGTACTTC
TRBJ2-4,-,TRBD1,TRBV20-1,CSAPLTGGEYF,TGCAGTGCTCCCCTGACAGGGGGCGAATACTTC
TRBJ1-1,few,-,TRBV6-5,CASSYKPGRSTEAFF,TGTGCCAGCAGTTACAAGCCGGGTCGGTCCACTGAAGCTTTCTTT
TRBJ1-3,-,-,TRBV5-1,CASSPQPGIISGNTIYF,TGCGCCAGCAGCCCCCAGCCAGGGATCATCTCTGGAAACACCATATATTTT
TRBJ1-2,few,-,TRBV23-1,CASRVAGRNYGYTF,TGCGCCAGCCGGGTCGCAGGGCGAAACTATGGCTACACCTTC
TRBJ2-1,-,TRBD2,TRBV9,CASSPSSGGYNEQFF,TGTGCCAGCAGCCCCTCTAGCGGGGGTTACAATGAGCAGTTCTTC
TRBJ2-3,-,TRBD1,TRBV6-5,CASRDRDTDTQYF,TGTGCCAGTAGGGACAGAGACACAGATACGCAGTATTTT
TRBJ1-1,once,-,TRBV5-1,CASSFAGTEAFF,TGCGCCAGCAGCTTTGCAGGGACTGAAGCTTTCTTT
TRBJ1-1,-,-,TRBV5-8,CASSVGQLNTEAFF,TGTGCCAGCAGCGTTGGACAGCTGAACACTGAAGCTTTCTTT
TRBJ2-7,-,-,TRBV6-5,CASSYSLAHEQYF,TGTGCCAGCAGTTACTCACTAGCTCACGAGCAGTACTTC
TRBJ2-1,-,-,TRBV12-3/TRBV12-4,CASSSTGYEQFF,TGTGCCAGCAGTTCCACGGGGTATGAGCAGTTCTTC
TRBJ2-1,-,-,TRBV19,CASSIVEGGRKNEQFF,TGTGCCAGTAGTATAGTCGAGGGGGGGCGTAAAAATGAGCAGTTCTTC
TRBJ2-5,-,TRBD1,TRBV2,CASSLGTGRETQYF,TGTGCCAGCAGTTTAGGGACAGGGCGTGAGACCCAGTACTTC
TRBJ1-6,once,-,TRBV6-4,CASSAGNSPLHF,TGTGCCAGCAGTGCAGGGAATTCACCCCTCCACTTT
TRBJ1-6,-,-,TRBV18,CASSPGAGNSPLHF,TGTGCCAGCTCACCTGGGGCTGGGAATTCACCCCTCCACTTT
TRBJ1-5,-,-,TRBV6-5,CASSLTGILNQPQHF,TGTGCCAGCAGTCTTACAGGGATTCTCAACCAGCCCCAGCATTTT
TRBJ1-4,once,TRBD1,TRBV30,CAFSGQGGSTNEKLFF,TGTGCCTTCTCGGGACAGGGGGGATCTACTAATGAAAAACTGTTTTTT
TRBJ1-2,-,-,TRBV6-4,CASSDGGFLGYTF,TGTGCCAGCAGTGACGGAGGGTTTCTTGGCTACACCTTC
TRBJ2-3,-,TRBD2,TRBV5-1,CASSLLGGGTTDTQYF,TGCGCCAGCAGCTTGCTGGGCGGGGGGACCACAGATACGCAGTATTTT
TRBJ1-3,-,-,TRBV30,CAWSRGTGNTIYF,TGTGCCTGGAGCAGGGGTACAGGAAACACCATATATTTT
TRBJ1-1,-,TRBD1,TRBV19,CASSIGTGGTEAFF,TGTGCCAGTAGTATTGGGACAGGGGGCACTGAAGCTTTCTTT
TRBJ2-3,-,-,TRBV24-1,CATSDDIEDTQYF,TGTGCCACCAGTGATGATATAGAGGATACGCAGTATTTT
TRBJ2-3,-,-,TRBV6-6,CASSYSIDTQYF,TGTGCCAGCAGTTACTCTATAGATACGCAGTATTTT
TRBJ1-2,few,-,TRBV28,CASSLVGANYGYTF,TGTGCCAGCAGTTTAGTAGGGGCCAACTATGGCTACACCTTC
TRBJ1-2,-,-,TRBV7-8,CASSLALSRRDLGGYTF,TGTGCCAGCAGCTTAGCACTATCGCGGCGGGATCTAGGTGGCTACACCTTC
TRBJ2-7,-,TRBD1,TRBV4-1,CASSQGGTGFSYEQYF,TGCGCCAGCAGCCAAGGAGGGACAGGGTTCTCCTACGAGCAGTACTTC
TRBJ1-1,once,TRBD1,TRBV5-1,CASSLSGTGNTEAFF,TGCGCCAGCAGCTTGTCCGGGACAGGGAACACTGAAGCTTTCTTT
TRBJ2-7,many,-,TRBV15,CATSRDRGGYEQYF,TGTGCCACCAGCAGAGACAGGGGCGGCTACGAGCAGTACTTC
TRBJ2-5,-,-,TRBV19,CASKGPVTGQETQYF,TGTGCCAGTAAAGGCCCAGTGACGGGTCAAGAGACCCAGTACTTC
TRBJ2-2,-,-,TRBV19,CASSIDAVANGELFF,TGTGCCAGTAGTATAGACGCGGTGGCCAACGGGGAGCTGTTTTTT
TRBJ2-6,few,-,TRBV3-1/TRBV3-2,CASSLGWPNVLTF,TGTGCCAGCAGCCTTGGTTGGCCCAACGTCCTGACTTTC
TRBJ2-1,-,TRBD1,TRBV19,CASTDHYGTGERNEQFF,TGTGCCAGTACTGATCATTACGGGACAGGGGAAAGAAATGAGCAGTTCTTC
TRBJ1-3,few,-,TRBV20-1,CSASIGGGNTIYF,TGCAGTGCTAGTATCGGGGGAGGAAACACCATATATTTT
TRBJ1-6,-,TRBD1,TRBV27,CASSLSSQGFSPLHF,TGTGCCAGCAGTTTATCGTCACAGGGGTTTTCACCCCTCCACTTT
TRBJ1-1,-,TRBD1,TRBV29-1,CSVEPIQGAEAFF,TGCAGCGTTGAACCCATACAGGGGGCTGAAGCTTTCTTT
TRBJ2-7,-,TRBD2,TRBV6-5,CASSKRGGVPYEQYF,TGTGCCAGCAGTAAACGGGGGGGAGTCCCCTACGAGCAGTACTTC
TRBJ2-1,once,TRBD2,TRBV24-1,CATSERAGGLYNEQFF,TGTGCCACCAGTGAACGAGCGGGGGGGTTATACAATGAGCAGTTCTTC
TRBJ1-2,few,TRBD1,TRBV7-2,CASSKGGQGARSLNYGYTF,TGTGCCAGCAGCAAGGGGGGACAGGGGGCGAGGTCCCTTAACTATGGCTACACCTTC
TRBJ2-7,-,-,TRBV27,CASSPAALGEVRPYEQYF,TGTGCCAGCAGTCCGGCTGCCCTGGGGGAGGTGCGACCCTACGAGCAGTACTTC
TRBJ2-2,once,TRBD1,TRBV9,CASSATGVVTGELFF,TGTGCCAGCAGCGCAACAGGGGTAGTAACCGGGGAGCTGTTTTTT
TRBJ2-5,-,TRBD2,TRBV5-1,CASSLGGGQETQYF,TGCGCCAGCAGCTTGGGCGGGGGGCAAGAGACCCAGTACTTC
TRBJ1-2,-,TRBD1,TRBV20-1,CSAMTGSGYTF,TGCAGTGCTATGACAGGGAGTGGCTACACCTTC